What follows describes a single T cell receptor (beta chain). Methods used by the authors: The assay estimated nucleated cells by amplifying reference gene primers. TCRdb keeps only in-frame clones here, not all; method: immunoSEQ multiplex PCR. D and trimming were read from the DNA, whereas the V and J calls and clone size are those reported in that table. The data contain 200,000 or so clones, around 84% of them singletons. With 4 bases removed from V and 15 bases from J, the gap between germline ends came to 18 bases. This CDR3 spans 13 amino acids. Germline V gene data show CDR1 as KGHDR and CDR2 as SFDVKD. This sample is drawn from a study of blood T cell repertoires in COVID-19. As for the study in general: Sites in the United States, Italy and Spain provided acute and convalescent COVID-19 samples. PBMCs, B-cell-depleted T cells, or T cells were the source of the cDNA or gDNA that made up the material.

This TCR was recovered from a man aged 50 to 60 who had recovered from COVID-19. Sequenced input: peripheral blood. V and J are TRBV24-1 and TRBJ2-1, with D possibly being TRBD2 (6 bases). CDR3 residues: CATSEPISGGWFF. The CDR3 coding sequence is TGTGCCACCAGTGAGCCGATTAGCGGAGGTTGGTTCTTC.